This TCR beta chain was sequenced during a study of cytomegalovirus exposure and HLA in healthy donors. Across the study: Early released data comprised tens of millions of unique TCRs from HLA-typed donors.

Among the donors, all were healthy bone marrow donors. Findings of the study overall: Earlier results showed most TCR beta V segments being productive about 90% or about 30% of the time. The study recorded 150 to 200 TCR beta chains that were cytomegalovirus-associated.

Germline V lookup: CDR1 SGDLS, CDR2 YYNGEE. V gave up 4 bases and J gave up 1 base; unmatched junction bases: 4. CDR3 length: 15 amino acids. PCR was performed using 60 Vbeta and 13 Jbeta primers. The method was immunoSEQ multiplex PCR; TCRdb's version includes in-frame clones alone and lacks a portion of them. The table for this sample gives over 50,000 clones. For this clone: Its antigen is not identified.

This receptor was obtained from a man aged 50-59 years in good health and CMV-seropositive. The rearrangement uses TRBV9 and TRBJ2-2; 7 bases match TRBD2. The sequencing input was PBMCs. CDR3 DNA: TGTGCCAGCAGCCCCGGGACTATGAACACCGGGGAGCTGTTTTTT. Its translation is CASSPGTMNTGELFF.